This TCR beta chain was recorded in a study of blood T cells in healthy people across ages. The germline gives CDR1 SGHTA, CDR2 FQGTGA. V was pared by 0 bases and J by 5 bases, with 13 bases between. The CDR3 has 15 amino acids. This clonotype has a handful of counts. Next came a second PCR, run for about 6 to 12 cycles, which used a sample-barcoded 5' primer along with a J-beta primer mix. Each CDR3 protein gets one entry after TCRdb re-called the 5' RACE reads with MiXCR. The data contain 780,000 or so distinct CDR3 sequences, about 56% of them singletons. Donation came from healthy Caucasian individuals in Russia who were aged 6 to 90.

The material sequenced was blood. The sequence came from a man aged 35 to 55 in good health. This chain connects TRBV7-3 to TRBJ2-5; no definite D call. Here the CDR3 reads CASSLTPLGSETQYF. The CDR3 DNA is TGTGCCAGCAGCTTAACACCACTGGGAAGTGAGACCCAGTACTTC.